The 26 T cell receptor beta chains presented below share a single source sample, sequenced in a study of blood T cells in healthy people across ages (dated by TCRdb to the mid-2010s). Libraries were prepared through 5' RACE. TCRdb records Illumina HiSeq 2500 as the sequencer. A second roughly 6 to 11 cycle PCR used a sample-barcoded 5' primer and a J-beta primer mix. Using fastp trimming at Q25 and MiXCR clonotype assembly, TCRdb reanalyzed the public sequencing data and kept in-frame beta chains. Rows merge per CDR3 protein into single entries with the most common DNA and genes. Here the sample has about 930,000 distinct CDR3 sequences; approximately 32% occur a single time. The leading ten clones occupy approximately 10% of the sample. This sample also appeared in a second study, on T cells of mothers and their children.

Specimen: blood. The receptors come from a woman aged 40 to 55 in good health.

The rearrangement joins TRBV5-5 to TRBJ2-3, with a weak D call TRBD2 (5 bases). Germline V gene sequence: CDR1 SGHKS, CDR2 YYEKEE (reference sequence). Trimming removed 1 base from V and 7 bases from J, with 16 bases in between. The CDR3 is 15 amino acids. The DNA of the CDR3 is TGTGCCAGCAGCTTGTGGGAGAGCCCCACGTATACGCAGTATTTT. Translation gives CASSLWESPTYTQYF. The variable domain in full, with the rest retrieved from reference TRBV5-5 and TRBJ2-3, is DAGVTQSPTHLIKTRGQQVTLRCSPISGHKSVSWYQQVLGQGPQFIFQYYEKEERGRGNFPDRFSARQFPNYSSELNVNALLLGDSALYLCASSLWESPTYTQYFGPGTRLTVL.

This clonotype was detected ten times or more. V is TRBV12-3 or TRBV12-4 and J is TRBJ1-2; 7 positions match TRBD1. This CDR3 is built from 15 residues. V was pared by 5 bases and J by 8 bases, with 14 bases of the junction left unmatched. The CDR3 loop reads CASSQTDRLWFGYTF. As DNA, the CDR3 is TGTGCCAGCAGTCAAACGGACAGGTTATGGTTCGGCTACACCTTC.

The CDR3: CASRKEGGNTEAFF. The CDR3 bases are TGCGCCAGCAGAAAAGAAGGGGGGAACACTGAAGCTTTCTTT. The chain couples TRBV5-1 to TRBJ1-1; TRBD1 is a possible D gene (6 bases). The CDR3 is 14 residues long. Germline loops: CDR1 SGHRS, CDR2 YFSETQ. V was shortened by 5 bases and J by 1 base, with 12 bases between the two germline ends.

This clonotype was seen a handful of times. This rearrangement joins TRBV16 to TRBJ1-4, with D perhaps matching TRBD1 (5 bases). Germline V gene data show CDR1 as KGHSY and CDR2 as FQNENV. The V and J ends lost 5 bases and 0 bases respectively, with 13 bases between them. The CDR3 has 16 amino acids. CDR3 nucleotide sequence: TGTGCCAGCAGCTCGGGAGGGGCGTCAACTAATGAAAAACTGTTTTTT. It specifies CASSSGGASTNEKLFF.

This clonotype was seen ten or more times. This chain joins TRBV10-3 and TRBJ2-7; no clear D gene. The germline CDR1 and CDR2 sequences are ENHRY and SYGVKD. The CDR3 is 13 residues long. Trimming cost V 2 bases and J 6 bases, with 11 bases left between them. The CDR3 coding sequence is TGTGCCATCAGTGAGGAGACGAACAGCGAGCAGTACTTC. It encodes CAISEETNSEQYF.

The gene calls are TRBV28 and TRBJ1-2, with D possibly TRBD1 on 6 matching bases. The germline V and J ends were trimmed by 8 bases and 6 bases, with 19 bases remaining between them. Germline lookup yields CDR1 MDHEN and CDR2 SYDVKM. CDR3 length: 14 residues. The CDR3 DNA sequence: TGTGCCAGCTCTTCCTTCTGGGGGCGAAATGGCTACACCTTC. Translation: CASSSFWGRNGYTF.

This clonotype has only a few counts. The J gene is TRBJ2-3, the V gene TRBV12-3 or TRBV12-4; tentatively, D is TRBD2 (5 bases). The V and J ends lost 7 bases and 2 bases respectively, with 16 bases between them. CDR3 length: 15 residues. The CDR3 loop is CASTRGSVDTDTQYF. CDR3 DNA: TGTGCCAGCACCCGGGGTAGCGTGGACACAGATACGCAGTATTTT.

The CDR3 region has the DNA TGTGCCATCAGTGGGGCTACTTCTCAGCCCCAGCATTTT. Amino acids: CAISGATSQPQHF. J is TRBJ1-5 and V is TRBV10-3, with D hard to call. Per germline, CDR1 ENHRY and CDR2 SYGVKD. V lost 4 bases, J lost 6 bases, and 10 bases lay in between. CDR3 size: 13 residues.

There are a few counts of this clonotype. A read error may be the cause here, since a much bigger clone is one base away. The V gene is TRBV12-3 or TRBV12-4, the J gene TRBJ2-7, with a possible D match to TRBD1 (6 bases). This CDR3 is built from 14 residues. V was trimmed by 5 bases and J by 6 bases, leaving 17 bases between them. This CDR3 is CASSPRQDWVEQYF. In DNA form, the CDR3 reads TGTGCCAGCAGTCCCCGACAGGATTGGGTCGAGCAGTACTTC.

CDR3 in amino acids: CSARLRTGGDYGYTF. In DNA, the CDR3 is TGCAGTGCTAGACTCAGGACAGGGGGCGACTATGGCTACACCTTC. The chain links TRBV20-1 to TRBJ1-2; 11 nucleotides match TRBD1. Trimming took 2 bases from V and 3 from J; bases not matched to a gene: 5. This CDR3 is built from 15 residues. The germline gives CDR1 DFQATT, CDR2 SNEGSKA (reference sequence).

The rearrangement uses TRBV29-1 and TRBJ1-4; D unclear. This CDR3 region has 14 residues. Germline lookup yields CDR1 SQVTM and CDR2 ANQGSEA. The V and J ends lost 7 bases and 8 bases respectively, with 20 bases between them. The CDR3 DNA is TGCAGCGCCCAGAGTCCGGAGGGTTTAGAAAAACTGTTTTTT. This codes for CSAQSPEGLEKLFF.

A word on this clonotype: A much larger clone differs from this one at a single base, so this may be a read error. The CDR3 sequence: CASSLNLRGYEQFF. The CDR3 DNA follows: TGTGCCAGCAGCCTAAACCTACGGGGCTACGAGCAGTTCTTC. V is TRBV7-2 and J is TRBJ2-1; D may match TRBD1 or TRBD2 (5 bases each). The CDR3 totals 14 residues. V was cut by 5 bases and J by 10 bases, with 18 bases left in between. The V gene's germline CDR1 is SGHTA and CDR2 FQGNSA.

This clonotype was counted only a few times. The chain couples TRBV6-2 or TRBV6-3 to TRBJ2-2, with a weak D call TRBD1 (5 bases). In germline, CDR1 is MNHEY, CDR2 SVGEGT. With 7 bases removed from V and 4 bases from J, the gap between germline ends came to 25 bases. The CDR3 runs to 18 residues. CDR3 coding DNA: TGTGCCAGCAAAAAGGGGATTCGTATTATATCGAGCACCGGGGAGCTGTTTTTT. Translation gives CASKKGIRIISSTGELFF.

The rearrangement joins TRBV28 to TRBJ2-1; tentatively, D is TRBD2 (6 bases). Trimming removed 4 bases from V and 6 bases from J, with 10 bases in between. The CDR3 runs 13 residues. The V gene's germline CDR1 is MDHEN and CDR2 SYDVKM. CDR3 sequence (DNA): TGTGCCAGCAGTTGGAGGGTTTCCAATGAGCAGTTCTTC. Translating gives CASSWRVSNEQFF.

The chain carries TRBV14 and TRBJ1-2; the match to TRBD1 covers 7 bases. The CDR3 consists of 14 residues. The germline gives CDR1 SGHDN, CDR2 FVKESK. J was trimmed by 8 bases and V by 1 base; bases with no gene match: 7. The CDR3 here is CASSQVSRGQGYTF. The CDR3 coding sequence is TGTGCCAGCAGCCAAGTCTCCAGGGGACAGGGCTACACCTTC.

This clonotype has ten or more counts. V and J are TRBV19 and TRBJ1-1; D gene uncertain. This CDR3 contains 12 residues. Deletions cut 6 bases from V and 3 bases from J, with 8 bases between. Germline V gives CDR1 LNHDA, CDR2 SQIVND (reference sequence). CDR3 amino acids: CASRVGDTEAFF. The CDR3 nucleotides read TGTGCCAGTAGGGTTGGCGACACTGAAGCTTTCTTT.

This clonotype was picked up many times. The chain links TRBV9 to TRBJ2-3; a possible D gene is TRBD1 (6 bases). The germline V gene encodes CDR1 SGDLS and CDR2 YYNGEE. Trimming pared 0 bases from V and 9 bases from J, leaving 11 bases between. CDR3 length: 13 residues. The CDR3 spells CASSVGQGGTQYF. Here the CDR3 DNA reads TGTGCCAGCAGCGTAGGGCAAGGGGGAACGCAGTATTTT.

As to this clonotype: Relative to the germline gene, one junction end is altered; a read error may explain this. The CDR3 loop reads CASSLGNGKRFF. The CDR3 nucleotides read TGTGCCAGCAGCTTGGGAAACGGAAAACGGTTTTTT. This chain joins TRBV5-4 and TRBJ1-4; no definite D call. The CDR3 runs to 12 residues. Germline values: CDR1 SGHNT, CDR2 YYREEE (reference sequence).

The gene calls are TRBV20-1 and TRBJ1-4; 9 bases match TRBD1. Germline values: CDR1 DFQATT, CDR2 SNEGSKA (reference sequence). Germline trimming cut 4 bases from V and 0 bases from J; bases unmatched to any gene: 9. There are 17 residues in the CDR3. The CDR3 DNA reads as TGCAGTGCTACACAGGGGGCTTGGACTGCAACTAATGAAAAACTGTTTTTT. It codes for CSATQGAWTATNEKLFF.

This clonotype was observed at least ten times. J is TRBJ2-7 and V is TRBV10-3; 9 bases fit TRBD1. J lost 4 bases, V lost 0 bases, and 10 bases had no gene match. The CDR3 spans 17 residues. The germline CDR1 and CDR2 sequences are ENHRY and SYGVKD. In DNA, the CDR3 is TGTGCCATCAGTGAGTCGACTGGGACAGGGCTAACATACGAGCAGTACTTC. This translates into CAISESTGTGLTYEQYF.

This clonotype was found a few times. The chain couples TRBV2 to TRBJ1-5; D is unclear. The germline CDR1 and CDR2 sequences are SNHLY and FYNNEI. CDR3 length equals 14 residues. V dropped 8 bases and J dropped 6 bases, with 17 bases sitting between them. The CDR3 DNA is TGTGCCAGCTTAGCGGCGGACCTTACTCAGCCCCAGCATTTT. Translated, it gives CASLAADLTQPQHF.

This clonotype was counted ten times or more. This chain joins TRBV29-1 and TRBJ2-5; D is unresolved. V was trimmed by 8 bases and J by 2 bases, leaving 18 bases between them. Per the germline V gene, CDR1 is SQVTM and CDR2 is ANQGSEA. This CDR3 contains 14 residues. The CDR3 nucleotides are TGCAGCCCCCGTTCGGTGAGAGGTCAAGAGACCCAGTACTTC. Its translation is CSPRSVRGQETQYF.

The chain links TRBV7-6 to TRBJ2-1; no clear D gene. Matching the DNA end better, TRBJ2-7 makes the J call doubtful. This CDR3 contains 16 residues. CDR1 and CDR2 from the germline V gene are SGHVS and FNYEAQ. The CDR3 loop is CASSLGADHPYNEQYF. The CDR3 coding sequence is TGTGCCAGCAGCTTAGGGGCAGACCACCCCTACAATGAGCAGTACTTC.

There are a few counts of this clonotype. This chain connects TRBV24-1 to TRBJ1-2, with a weak D call TRBD1 (5 bases). CDR1 is KGHDR and CDR2 is SFDVKD in the germline V gene. The V gene lost 3 bases and the J gene lost 3 bases, with 7 bases spanning the gap. The CDR3 spans 13 residues. The CDR3 coding sequence is TGTGCCACCAGTGATGGGACCGACTATGGCTACACCTTC. This sequence encodes CATSDGTDYGYTF.

The CDR3 DNA sequence: TGTGCCAGCAGCGGGGACGGGCGTCGTCCTGAAGCTTTCTTT. Protein: CASSGDGRRPEAFF. This chain joins TRBV5-5 and TRBJ1-1; a possible D gene is TRBD1 (5 bases). This CDR3 has 14 amino acids. Germline CDR1 is SGHKS and CDR2 is YYEKEE (reference sequence). V lost 4 bases, J lost 6 bases, and 16 bases lay in between.

This sequence joins TRBV20-1 and TRBJ2-7; D tentatively fits TRBD1 or TRBD2 (5 bases each). Trimming took 6 bases from V and 0 from J, leaving 15 bases between them. CDR1 is DFQATT and CDR2 is SNEGSKA in the germline V gene (reference sequence). The CDR3 runs to 14 residues. CDR3 DNA: TGCAGTGCCCCCCAGGGAGTCCTCTCCTACGAGCAGTACTTC. Residues: CSAPQGVLSYEQYF.